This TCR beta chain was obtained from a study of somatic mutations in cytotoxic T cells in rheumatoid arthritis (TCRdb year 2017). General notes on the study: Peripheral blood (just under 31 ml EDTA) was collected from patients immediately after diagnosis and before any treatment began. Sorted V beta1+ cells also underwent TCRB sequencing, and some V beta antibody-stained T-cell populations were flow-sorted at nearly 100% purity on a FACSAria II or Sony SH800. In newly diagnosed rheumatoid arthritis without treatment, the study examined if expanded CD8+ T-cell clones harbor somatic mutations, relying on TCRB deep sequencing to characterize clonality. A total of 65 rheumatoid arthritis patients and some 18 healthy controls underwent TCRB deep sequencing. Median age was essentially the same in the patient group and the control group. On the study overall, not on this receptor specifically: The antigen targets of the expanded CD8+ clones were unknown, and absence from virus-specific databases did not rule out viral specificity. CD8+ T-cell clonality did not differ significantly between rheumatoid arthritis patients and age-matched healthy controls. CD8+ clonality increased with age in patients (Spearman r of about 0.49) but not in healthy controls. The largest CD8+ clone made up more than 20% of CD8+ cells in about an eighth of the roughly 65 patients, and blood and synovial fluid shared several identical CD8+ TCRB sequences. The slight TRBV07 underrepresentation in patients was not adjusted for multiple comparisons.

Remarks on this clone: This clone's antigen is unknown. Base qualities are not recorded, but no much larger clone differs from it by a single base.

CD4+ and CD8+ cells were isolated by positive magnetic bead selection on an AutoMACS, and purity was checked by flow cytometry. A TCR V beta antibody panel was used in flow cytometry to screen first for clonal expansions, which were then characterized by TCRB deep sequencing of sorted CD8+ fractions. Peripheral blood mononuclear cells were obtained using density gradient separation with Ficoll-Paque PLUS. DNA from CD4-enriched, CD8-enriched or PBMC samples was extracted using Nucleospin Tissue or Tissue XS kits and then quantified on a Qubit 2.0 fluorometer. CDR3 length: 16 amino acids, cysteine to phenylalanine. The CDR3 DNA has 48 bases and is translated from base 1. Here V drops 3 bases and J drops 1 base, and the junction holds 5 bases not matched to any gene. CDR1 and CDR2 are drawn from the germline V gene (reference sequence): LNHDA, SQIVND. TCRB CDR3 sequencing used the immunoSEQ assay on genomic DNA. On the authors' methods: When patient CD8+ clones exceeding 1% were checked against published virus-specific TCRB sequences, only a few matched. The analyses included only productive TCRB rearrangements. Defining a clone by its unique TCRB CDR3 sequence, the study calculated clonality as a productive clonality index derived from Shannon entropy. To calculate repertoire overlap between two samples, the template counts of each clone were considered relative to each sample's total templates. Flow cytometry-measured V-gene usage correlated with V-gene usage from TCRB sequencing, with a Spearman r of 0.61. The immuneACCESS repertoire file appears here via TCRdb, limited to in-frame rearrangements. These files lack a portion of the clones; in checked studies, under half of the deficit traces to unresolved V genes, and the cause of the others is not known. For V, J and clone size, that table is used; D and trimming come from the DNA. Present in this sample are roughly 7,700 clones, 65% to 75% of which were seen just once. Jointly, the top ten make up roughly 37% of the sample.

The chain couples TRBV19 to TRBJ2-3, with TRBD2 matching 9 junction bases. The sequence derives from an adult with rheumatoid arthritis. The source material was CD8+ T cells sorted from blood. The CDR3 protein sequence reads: CASSIVVAGGTDTQYF. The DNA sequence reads TGTGCCAGTAGTATTGTGGTAGCGGGGGGCACAGATACGCAGTATTTT. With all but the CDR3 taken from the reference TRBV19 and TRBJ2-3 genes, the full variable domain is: DGGITQSPKYLFRKEGQNVTLSCEQNLNHDAMYWYRQDPGQGLRLIYYSQIVNDFQKGDIAEGYSVSREKKESFPLTVTSAQKNPTAFYLCASSIVVAGGTDTQYFGPGTRLTVL.